Sequencing of this T cell receptor (beta chain) was carried out in a study of T cell responses to AZD1222 COVID-19 vaccine. Study observations and caveats: A mostly white British donor set with more females was recruited, and clonal diversity was possibly underestimated.

V was trimmed by 3 bases and J by 0 bases, leaving 3 bases between them. The CDR3 sequence is 12 residues long. From germline, CDR1 is SQVTM and CDR2 ANQGSEA. Only in-frame clones appear in the TCRdb table, and some are missing; sequencing was by immunoSEQ multiplex PCR. Of about 150,000 clones detected, roughly nine tenths appear once; the ten largest clones hold around 1.5%. This clone showed up just once. What it recognizes is unknown. This TCR came from an adult in good health. The rearrangement uses TRBV29-1 and TRBJ2-1; D is unclear. Specimen: peripheral blood, collected on day 0 of AZD1222 vaccination. The CDR3 is CSVDSSYNEQFF. The CDR3 region has the DNA TGCAGCGTTGACAGCTCCTACAATGAGCAGTTCTTC.